This note documents a single T cell receptor beta chain sequence. The antigen is undetermined. The sample is drawn from a study of chemoradiotherapy in HPV16-positive cancers. General study points: Candidate HPV-specific clones and E7-related TCR motifs grew in tumor during treatment. Only two HPV16-positive patients supplied the functional HPV-specificity definition.

Germline values: CDR1 MNHNS, CDR2 SASEGT. There are 11 residues in the CDR3. Trimming removed 6 bases at V and 3 bases at J, with 6 bases between. Generated by immunoSEQ multiplex PCR, the TCRdb table keeps only in-frame clones and is missing some. Altogether around 8,300 clones are present, approximately 90% being singletons, with the ten largest covering 14% to 15%. This sample comprised blood, obtained from a patient who underwent chemoradiotherapy. The chain has TRBV6-1 and TRBJ2-7; no clear D gene. This sequence originates from a human donor with HPV-associated anogenital cancer. In nucleotides, the CDR3 is TGTGCCAGCAGGGACCTCTACGAGCAGTACTTC. As protein: CASRDLYEQYF.